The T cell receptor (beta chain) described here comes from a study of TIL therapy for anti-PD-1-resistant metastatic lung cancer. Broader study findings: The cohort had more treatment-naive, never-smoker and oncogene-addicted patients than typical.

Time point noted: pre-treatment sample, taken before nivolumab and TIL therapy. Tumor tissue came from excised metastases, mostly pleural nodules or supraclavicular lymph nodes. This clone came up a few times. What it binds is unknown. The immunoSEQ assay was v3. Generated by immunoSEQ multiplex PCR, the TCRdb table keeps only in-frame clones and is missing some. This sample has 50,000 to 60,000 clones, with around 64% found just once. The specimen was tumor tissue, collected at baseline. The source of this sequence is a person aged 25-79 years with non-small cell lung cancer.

In DNA form, the CDR3 reads TGTGCCAGCAGTGAAGCGCTTCGTCGGGAGCAGTACTTC. Translation: CASSEALRREQYF. The chain couples TRBV2 to TRBJ2-7; D gene uncertain. Germline lookup yields CDR1 SNHLY and CDR2 FYNNEI. Trimming took off 0 bases at V and 7 bases at J, with 10 bases between the two ends. The CDR3 contains 13 residues.